This T cell receptor beta chain comes out of a study of control samples from healthy donors and cancer patients. Clones were sequenced by immunoSEQ multiplex PCR, and TCRdb holds only the in-frame ones, with some missing. Of tens of thousands of clones listed, around nine tenths are singletons. From germline, CDR1 is LGHDT and CDR2 YNNKEL (reference sequence). After removal of 0 bases from V and 5 bases from J, the junction contained 7 bases not matched to a gene. The CDR3 has 17 residues. This clone was seen just once. This receptor was taken from a man aged 55 to 70 with colorectal cancer. Sequencing used PBMCs. The chain combines TRBV3-1 (or the pseudogene TRBV3-2) with TRBJ2-1; 10 nucleotides align to TRBD2. CDR3 loop: CASSQDQSLAGDNEQFF. The CDR3 nucleotides read TGTGCCAGCAGCCAAGATCAATCGCTAGCGGGGGACAATGAGCAGTTCTTC.